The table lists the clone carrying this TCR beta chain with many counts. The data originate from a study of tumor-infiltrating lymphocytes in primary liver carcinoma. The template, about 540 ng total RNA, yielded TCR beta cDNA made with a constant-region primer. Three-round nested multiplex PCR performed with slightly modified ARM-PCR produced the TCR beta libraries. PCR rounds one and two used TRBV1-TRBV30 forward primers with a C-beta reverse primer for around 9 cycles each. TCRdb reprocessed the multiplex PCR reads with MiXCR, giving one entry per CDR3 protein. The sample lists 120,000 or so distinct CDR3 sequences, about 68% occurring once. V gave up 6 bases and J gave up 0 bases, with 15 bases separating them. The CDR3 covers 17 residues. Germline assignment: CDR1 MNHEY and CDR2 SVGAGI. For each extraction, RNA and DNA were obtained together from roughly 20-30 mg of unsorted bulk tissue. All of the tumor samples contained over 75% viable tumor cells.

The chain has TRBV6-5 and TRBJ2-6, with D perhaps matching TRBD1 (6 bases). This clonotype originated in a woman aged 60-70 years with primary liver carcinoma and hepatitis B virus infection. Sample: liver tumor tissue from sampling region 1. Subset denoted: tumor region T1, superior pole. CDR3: CASSHRVGASGANVLTF. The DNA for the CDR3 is TGTGCCAGCAGCCACAGGGTAGGGGCCTCTGGGGCCAACGTCCTGACTTTC.